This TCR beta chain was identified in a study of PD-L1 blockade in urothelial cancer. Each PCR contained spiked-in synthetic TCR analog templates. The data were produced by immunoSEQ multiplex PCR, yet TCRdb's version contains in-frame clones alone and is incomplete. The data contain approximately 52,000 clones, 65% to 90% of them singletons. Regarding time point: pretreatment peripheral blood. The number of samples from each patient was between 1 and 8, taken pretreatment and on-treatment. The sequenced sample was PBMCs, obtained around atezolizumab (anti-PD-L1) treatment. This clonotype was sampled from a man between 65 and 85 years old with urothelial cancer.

CDR3 sequence reads: CASSQGTGNYEQYF. The CDR3 region has the DNA TGTGCCAGCTCCCAGGGGACAGGGAACTACGAGCAGTACTTC. This chain joins TRBV18 and TRBJ2-7; 9 nucleotides agree with TRBD1. Germline CDR1 and CDR2: KGHSH and LQKENI. CDR3 length equals 14 residues. Germline trimming cut 6 bases from V and 3 bases from J; bases unmatched to any gene: 6.